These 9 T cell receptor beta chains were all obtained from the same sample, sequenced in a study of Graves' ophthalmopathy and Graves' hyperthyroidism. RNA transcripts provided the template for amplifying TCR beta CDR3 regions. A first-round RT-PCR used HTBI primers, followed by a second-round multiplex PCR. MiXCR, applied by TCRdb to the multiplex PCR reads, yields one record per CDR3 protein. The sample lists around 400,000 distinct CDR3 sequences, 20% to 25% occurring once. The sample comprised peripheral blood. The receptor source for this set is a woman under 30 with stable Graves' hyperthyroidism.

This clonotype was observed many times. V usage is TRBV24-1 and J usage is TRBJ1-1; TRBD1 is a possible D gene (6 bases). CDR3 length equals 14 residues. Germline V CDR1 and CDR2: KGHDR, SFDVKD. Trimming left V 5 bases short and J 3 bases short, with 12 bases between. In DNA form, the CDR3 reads TGTGCCACCAGTGGAACAGGGCGTGACACTGAAGCTTTCTTT. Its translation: CATSGTGRDTEAFF.

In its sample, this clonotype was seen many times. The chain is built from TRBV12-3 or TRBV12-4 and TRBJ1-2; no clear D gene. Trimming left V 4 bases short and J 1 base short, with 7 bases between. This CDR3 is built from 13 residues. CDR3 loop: CASSSTSNYGYTF. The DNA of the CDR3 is TGTGCCAGCAGTTCGACCAGTAACTATGGCTACACCTTC.

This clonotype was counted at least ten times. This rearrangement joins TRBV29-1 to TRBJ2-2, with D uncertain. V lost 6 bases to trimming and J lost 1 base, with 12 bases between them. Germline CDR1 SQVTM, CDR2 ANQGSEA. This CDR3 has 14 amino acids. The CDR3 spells CSVGWLENTGELFF. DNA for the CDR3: TGCAGCGTCGGTTGGCTCGAGAACACCGGGGAGCTGTTTTTT.

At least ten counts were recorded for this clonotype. The CDR3 coding sequence is TGTGCCAGCAGTTTAGATAGGAGCGCTGGGGCCAACGTCCTGACTTTC. The encoded protein is CASSLDRSAGANVLTF. The gene calls are TRBV12-3 or TRBV12-4 and TRBJ2-6; D uncertain. The ends were cut back, 1 base at V and 2 bases at J, with 9 bases in the middle. The CDR3 spans 16 residues.

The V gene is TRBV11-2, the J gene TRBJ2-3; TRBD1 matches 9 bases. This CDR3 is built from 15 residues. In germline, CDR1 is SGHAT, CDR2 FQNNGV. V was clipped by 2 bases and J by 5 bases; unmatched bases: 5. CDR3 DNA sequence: TGTGCCAGCAGCTTATTGGGACAGGGCGTAGATACGCAGTATTTT. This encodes CASSLLGQGVDTQYF.

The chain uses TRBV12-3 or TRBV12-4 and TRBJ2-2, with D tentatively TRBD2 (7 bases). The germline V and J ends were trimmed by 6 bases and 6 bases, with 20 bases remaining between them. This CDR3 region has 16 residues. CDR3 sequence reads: CASRPTGGEGSGELFF. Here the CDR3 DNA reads TGTGCCAGCAGGCCGACAGGAGGGGAGGGGTCCGGGGAGCTGTTTTTT.

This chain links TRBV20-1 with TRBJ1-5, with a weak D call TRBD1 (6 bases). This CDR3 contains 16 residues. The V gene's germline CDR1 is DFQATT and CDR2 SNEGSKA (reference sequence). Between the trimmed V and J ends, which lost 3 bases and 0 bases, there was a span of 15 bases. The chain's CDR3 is CSASLPGHHSNQPQHF. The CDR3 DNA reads TGCAGTGCTAGCCTCCCGGGACACCATAGCAATCAGCCCCAGCATTTT.

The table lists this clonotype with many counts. The CDR3 here is CASSPGREQYF. DNA of the CDR3: TGTGCCAGCAGCCCGGGGAGAGAGCAGTACTTC. This rearrangement joins TRBV7-6 to TRBJ2-7; perhaps TRBD2 as D (5 bases). The CDR3 sequence is 11 residues long. V lost 5 bases and J 7 bases, leaving 9 bases between the germline ends. Germline V lookup: CDR1 SGHVS, CDR2 FNYEAQ.

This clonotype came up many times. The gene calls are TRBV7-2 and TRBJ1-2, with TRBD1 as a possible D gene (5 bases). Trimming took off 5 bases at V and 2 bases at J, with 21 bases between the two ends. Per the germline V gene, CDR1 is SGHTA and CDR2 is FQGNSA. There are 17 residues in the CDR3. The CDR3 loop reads CASSRSFELWGNYGYTF. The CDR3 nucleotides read TGTGCCAGCAGCCGCTCCTTTGAACTATGGGGCAACTATGGCTACACCTTC.